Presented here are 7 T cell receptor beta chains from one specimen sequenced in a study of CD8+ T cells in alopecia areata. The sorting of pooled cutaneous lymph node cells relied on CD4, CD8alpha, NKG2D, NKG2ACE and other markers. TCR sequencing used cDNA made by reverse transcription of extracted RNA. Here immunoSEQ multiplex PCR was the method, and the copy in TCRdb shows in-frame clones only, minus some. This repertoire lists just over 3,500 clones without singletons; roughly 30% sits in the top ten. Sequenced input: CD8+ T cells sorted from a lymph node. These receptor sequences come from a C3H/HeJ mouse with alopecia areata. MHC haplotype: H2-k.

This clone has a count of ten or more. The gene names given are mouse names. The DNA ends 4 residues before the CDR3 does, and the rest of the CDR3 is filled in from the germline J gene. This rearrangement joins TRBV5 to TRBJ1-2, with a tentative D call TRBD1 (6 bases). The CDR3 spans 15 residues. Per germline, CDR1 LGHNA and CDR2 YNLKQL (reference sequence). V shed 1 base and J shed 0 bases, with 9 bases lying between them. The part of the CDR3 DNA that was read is TGTGCCAGCAGCCAAGGGACAGCCTCAAACTCC. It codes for CASSQGTASNS. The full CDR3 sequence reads CASSQGTASNSDYTF.

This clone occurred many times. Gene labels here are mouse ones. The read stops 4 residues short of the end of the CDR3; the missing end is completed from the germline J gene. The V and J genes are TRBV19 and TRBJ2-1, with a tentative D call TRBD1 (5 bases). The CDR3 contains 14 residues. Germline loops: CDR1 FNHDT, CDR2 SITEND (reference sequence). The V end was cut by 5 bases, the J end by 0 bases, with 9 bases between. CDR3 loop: CASRRTSNYAEQFF. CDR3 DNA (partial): TGTGCCAGCAGGCGGACATCTAACTATGCT.

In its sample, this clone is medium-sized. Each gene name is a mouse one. This CDR3 is CASRDRTSAETLYF. The CDR3 bases that were read are TGTGCCAGCAGGGACAGGACTAGTGCAGAA. This sequence joins TRBV19 and TRBJ2-3; 7 bases line up with TRBD1. The read ends 4 residues before the CDR3 terminus; that terminus is restored from the germline J gene. The junction had 3 bases not matched to a gene; V was cut back by 5 bases and J by 0 bases. This CDR3 comprises 14 residues. The germline CDR1 and CDR2 sequences are FNHDT and SITEND (reference sequence).

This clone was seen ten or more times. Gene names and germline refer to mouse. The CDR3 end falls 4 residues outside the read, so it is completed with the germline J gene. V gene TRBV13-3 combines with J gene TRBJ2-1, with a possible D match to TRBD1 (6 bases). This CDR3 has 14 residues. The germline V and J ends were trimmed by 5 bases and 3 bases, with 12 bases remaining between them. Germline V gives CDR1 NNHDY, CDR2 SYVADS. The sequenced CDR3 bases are TGTGCCAGCAGCGCCGGGACATTCTATGCT. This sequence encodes CASSAGTFYA. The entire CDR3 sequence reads CASSAGTFYAEQFF.

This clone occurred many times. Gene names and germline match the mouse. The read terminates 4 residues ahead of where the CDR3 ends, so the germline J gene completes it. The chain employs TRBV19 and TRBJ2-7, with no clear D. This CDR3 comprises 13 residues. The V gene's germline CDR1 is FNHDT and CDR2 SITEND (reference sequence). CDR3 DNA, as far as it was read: TGTGCCAGCAGTATACCCCAGGAGTAT. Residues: CASSIPQEY. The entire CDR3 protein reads CASSIPQEYEQYF.

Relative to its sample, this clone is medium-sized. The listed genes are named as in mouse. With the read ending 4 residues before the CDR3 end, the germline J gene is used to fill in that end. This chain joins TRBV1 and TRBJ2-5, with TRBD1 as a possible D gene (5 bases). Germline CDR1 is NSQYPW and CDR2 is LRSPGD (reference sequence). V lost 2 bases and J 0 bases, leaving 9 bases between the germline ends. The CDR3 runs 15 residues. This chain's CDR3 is CTCSAKTVNQDTQYF. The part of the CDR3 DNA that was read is TGCACCTGCAGTGCAAAGACAGTTAACCAAGAC.

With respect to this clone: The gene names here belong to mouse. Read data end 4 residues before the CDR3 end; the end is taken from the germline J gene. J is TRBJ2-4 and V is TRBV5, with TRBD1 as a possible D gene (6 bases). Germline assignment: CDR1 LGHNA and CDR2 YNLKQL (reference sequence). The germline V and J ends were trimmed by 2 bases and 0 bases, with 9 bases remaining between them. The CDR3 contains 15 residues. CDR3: CASSQHRDSQNTLYF. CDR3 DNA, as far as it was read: TGTGCCAGCAGCCAACACAGGGATAGTCAAAAC.